The 3 T cell receptor beta chains in this list originate from one sample, sequenced in a study of vaccination and CD4 T cells after COVID-19. Time point specified: late sampling 161 to 241 days after vaccination in three convalescent patients. In TCRdb, the PCR reads were re-called with MiXCR into one record per CDR3 protein. The sample has tens of thousands of distinct CDR3 sequences, around 49% seen once. The sample was CD4+ T cells from blood, taken about 7 months after SARS-CoV-2 vaccination. These receptors all stem from a human donor who had recovered from COVID-19.

This clonotype was counted a few times. This chain links TRBV6-5 with TRBJ2-5; D is possibly TRBD1 (6 bases). Per germline, CDR1 MNHEY and CDR2 SVGAGI. V was cut by 3 bases and J by 2 bases, with 13 bases left in between. The CDR3 is 15 amino acids. The DNA for the CDR3 is TGTGCCAGCAGTTATAGGAACAGGGAGCAAGAGACCCAGTACTTC. Its protein product is CASSYRNREQETQYF.

This chain uses TRBV20-1 with TRBJ2-1; either TRBD1 or TRBD2 may supply D (5 bases each). V was shortened by 3 bases and J by 0 bases, with 15 bases between the two germline ends. CDR1 DFQATT and CDR2 SNEGSKA come from the germline V gene (reference sequence). This CDR3 comprises 16 residues. This chain's CDR3 is CSASSRDLSSYNEQFF. Here the CDR3 DNA reads TGCAGTGCTAGTAGCCGGGACCTAAGCTCCTACAATGAGCAGTTCTTC.

V and J are TRBV10-3 and TRBJ1-5; D possibly corresponds to TRBD1 (6 bases). The CDR3 totals 12 residues. V lost 11 bases, J lost 2 bases, and 10 bases lay in between. Per germline, CDR1 ENHRY and CDR2 SYGVKD. The chain's CDR3 is CASRGGNQPQHF. In nucleotides, the CDR3 is TGTGCCTCCAGGGGAGGCAATCAGCCCCAGCATTTT.